The TCR beta chain under discussion was sequenced for a study of regulatory T cells in long-lasting Graves disease. Study details: To qualify as persistent, Graves' disease required over 5 years of antithyroid drugs with positive TSH receptor antibodies. Study-level results: Persistent disease samples used TRBV28, TRBJ1-2 and TRBJ2-5 preferentially.

The time point here: persistent/refractory GD, antithyroid drugs over 5 years with positive TRAb. The TCR library used RNA extracted from PBMCs. The authors drew roughly 8.1 milliliters of peripheral blood into EDTA tubes. CDR1 and CDR2 (germline): MGHRA, YSYEKL. The CDR3 covers 15 residues. V lost 0 bases to trimming and J lost 5 bases; unmatched junction nucleotides: 5. With respect to this clonotype: No antigen is known for it.

Researchers made TCR beta libraries by using iRepertoire HTBI primers and running Arm-PCR on CDR3 regions. Per the original data handling: Sequenced samples collectively carried 60 to 75 TRBV and over 11 TRBJ segments. One entry per CDR3 protein results from TCRdb running MiXCR on the multiplex PCR reads. None of the V and J calls come from the authors' own analysis; TCRdb made them. The sample has approximately 400,000 distinct CDR3 sequences; 20% to 25% are singletons. The sequence came from a female donor with Graves disease. The V and J genes are TRBV4-1 and TRBJ2-7; 9 bases match TRBD2. Sequenced material: peripheral blood mononuclear cells (PBMCs), taken when the disease was refractory, from a patient treated with antithyroid drugs. CDR3 protein: CASSQEVAGVDEQYF. The CDR3 coding sequence is TGCGCCAGCAGCCAAGAAGTAGCGGGAGTTGACGAGCAGTACTTC.